A selection of T cell receptor beta chains follows, all from one sample in a study of T cell responses to AZD1222 COVID-19 vaccine. The table came from immunoSEQ multiplex PCR; TCRdb's copy has only in-frame clones and leaves some out. The data hold 150,000 to 200,000 clones, with approximately 94% observed a single time. The sequenced sample was peripheral blood, obtained on day 0 of AZD1222 vaccination. These TCRs come from an adult in good health. CDR3s include the opening cysteine and the closing phenylalanine or tryptophan. A D gene is named only where the DNA matches it firmly. Clone size, where shown, is once, few, many, or a class for clones that have expanded.

J: TRBJ1-1
D: .
V: TRBV19
size: .
DNA: TGTGCCAGTAGTCCACGTCGGCAGGGGCTGAGTATGAACACTGAAGCTTTCTTT
CDR3: CASSPRRQGLSMNTEAFF

J: TRBJ1-2
D: TRBD1
V: TRBV13
size: .
DNA: TGTGCCAGCAGCTTAGAAGGACAGGGGGACTATGGCTACACCTTC
CDR3: CASSLEGQGDYGYTF

J: TRBJ2-2
D: .
V: TRBV12-3/TRBV12-4
size: .
DNA: TGTGCCAGCAGTCAGGTGGCCGGGGAGCTGTTTTTT
CDR3: CASSQVAGELFF

J: TRBJ1-1
D: .
V: TRBV27
size: .
DNA: TGTGCCAGCAGTTTATTGTGGACAGACACTGAAGCTTTCTTT
CDR3: CASSLLWTDTEAFF

J: TRBJ2-5
D: .
V: TRBV27
size: .
DNA: TGTGCCAGCAGACGTACTAGTTGGGAGACCCAGTACTTC
CDR3: CASRRTSWETQYF

J: TRBJ2-7
D: TRBD2
V: TRBV4-2
size: once
DNA: TGTGCCAGCAGCCAAGAATTGAGTGGGACTAGCGTATACGAGCAGTACTTC
CDR3: CASSQELSGTSVYEQYF

J: TRBJ2-1
D: TRBD2
V: TRBV9
size: .
DNA: TGTGCCAGCAGCAGGACTAGTTCCGGGGCCAATGAGCAGTTCTTC
CDR3: CASSRTSSGANEQFF

J: TRBJ1-5
D: .
V: TRBV6-5
size: .
DNA: TGTGCCAGCAGTCTTAGACAGGGCAATCAGCCCCAGCATTTT
CDR3: CASSLRQGNQPQHF

J: TRBJ2-7
D: .
V: TRBV5-1
size: .
DNA: TGCGCCAGCAGCTTGGGAGGGGGAGCGGTTCCCGAGCAGTACTTC
CDR3: CASSLGGGAVPEQYF

J: TRBJ2-6
D: .
V: TRBV21-1
size: once
DNA: TGTGCCAGCACCGCTGGGACAACTTCTGGGGCCAACGTCCTGACTTTC
CDR3: CASTAGTTSGANVLTF

J: TRBJ2-1
D: .
V: TRBV5-8
size: .
DNA: TGTGCCAGCAGTCCCCTTGGTTCTATCTACAATGAGCAGTTCTTC
CDR3: CASSPLGSIYNEQFF

J: TRBJ1-1
D: TRBD1
V: TRBV28
size: .
DNA: TGTGCCAGCAGTTCTCAGGGGGTACTTGAAGCTTTCTTT
CDR3: CASSSQGVLEAFF

J: TRBJ2-3
D: TRBD1
V: TRBV6-2/TRBV6-3
size: .
DNA: TGTGCCAGCAGTCCACGGGACAGGAGCATAACTAATGCGGATACGCAGTATTTT
CDR3: CASSPRDRSITNADTQYF

J: TRBJ2-3
D: TRBD2
V: TRBV5-4
size: .
DNA: TGTGCCAGCAGTCCAACTAGCGGGAGTTTTCCAGATACGCAGTATTTT
CDR3: CASSPTSGSFPDTQYF

J: TRBJ1-2
D: .
V: TRBV7-9
size: .
DNA: TGTGCCAGCACCCCGGGCGGTAACTATGGCTACACCTTC
CDR3: CASTPGGNYGYTF

J: TRBJ2-4
D: .
V: TRBV19
size: .
DNA: TGTGCCAGTAGTATCGGCCCGGAATTGTACTTC
CDR3: CASSIGPELYF